The clone carrying this TCR beta chain was observed a few times. No antigen is known for it. Libraries were prepared by immunoSEQ multiplex PCR; TCRdb keeps only in-frame clonotypes and omits some of them. This table holds 6,000 or so clones, nearly 75% found once. The data derive from a study of immune evolution from preneoplasia to lung adenocarcinoma. Points from the study as a whole: Top clone share appeared to fall from AAH through AIS, MIA, adenocarcinoma. Compared with EGFR-mutant or double wild-type lesions, KRAS-mutant nodules were more clonal. Later-stage lesions appeared to have more T cells, more diversity, less clonality.

CDR1 is WNHNN, CDR2 SYGVQD, per germline (reference sequence). CDR3 size: 12 residues. Trimming stripped 8 bases from V and 9 bases from J, with 14 bases between. After pathologic assessment, macro-dissection selected premalignant or tumor cells for extraction. The receptor comes from a donor of 70 years or more with lung adenocarcinoma. The chain uses TRBV10-1 and TRBJ2-1; D tentatively reads TRBD1 or TRBD2 (5 bases each). Sequenced sample: FFPE lung adenocarcinoma in situ tissue. This CDR3 is CASSLLGGEQFF. The CDR3 bases are TGCGCCAGCTCCCTACTTGGGGGTGAGCAGTTCTTC.